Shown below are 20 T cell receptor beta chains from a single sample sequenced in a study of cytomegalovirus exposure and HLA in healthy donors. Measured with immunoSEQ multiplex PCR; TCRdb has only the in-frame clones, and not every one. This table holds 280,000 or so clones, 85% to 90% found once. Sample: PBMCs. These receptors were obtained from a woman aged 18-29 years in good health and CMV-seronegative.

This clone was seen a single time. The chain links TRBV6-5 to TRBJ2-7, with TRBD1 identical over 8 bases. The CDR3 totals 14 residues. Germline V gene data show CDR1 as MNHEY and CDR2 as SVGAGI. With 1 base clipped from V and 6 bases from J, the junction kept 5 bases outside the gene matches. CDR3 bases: TGTGCCAGCAGTTACTTGGACAGGGTGGGCGAGCAGTACTTC. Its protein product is CASSYLDRVGEQYF.

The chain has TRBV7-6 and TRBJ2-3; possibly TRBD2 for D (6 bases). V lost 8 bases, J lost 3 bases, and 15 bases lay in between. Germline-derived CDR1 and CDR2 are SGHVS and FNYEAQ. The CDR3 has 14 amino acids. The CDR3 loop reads CASLRDFGTDTQYF. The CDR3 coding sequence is TGTGCCAGCCTCCGGGACTTCGGGACAGATACGCAGTATTTT.

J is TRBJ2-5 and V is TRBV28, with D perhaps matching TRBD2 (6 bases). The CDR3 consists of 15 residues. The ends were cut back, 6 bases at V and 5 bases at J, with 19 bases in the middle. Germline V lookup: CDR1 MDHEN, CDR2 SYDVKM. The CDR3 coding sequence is TGTGCCAGCAGCCCAACCCTCACTAGCCGGGAGACCCAGTACTTC. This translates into CASSPTLTSRETQYF.

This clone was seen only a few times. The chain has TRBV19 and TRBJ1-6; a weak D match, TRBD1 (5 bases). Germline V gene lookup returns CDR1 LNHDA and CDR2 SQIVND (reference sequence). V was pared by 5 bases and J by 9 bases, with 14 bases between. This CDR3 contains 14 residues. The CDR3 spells CASSLRDQGSPLHF. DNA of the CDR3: TGTGCCAGTAGTCTGCGGGACCAAGGTTCACCCCTCCACTTT. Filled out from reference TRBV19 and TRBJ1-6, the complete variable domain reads DGGITQSPKYLFRKEGQNVTLSCEQNLNHDAMYWYRQDPGQGLRLIYYSQIVNDFQKGDIAEGYSVSREKKESFPLTVTSAQKNPTAFYLCASSLRDQGSPLHFGNGTRLTVT.

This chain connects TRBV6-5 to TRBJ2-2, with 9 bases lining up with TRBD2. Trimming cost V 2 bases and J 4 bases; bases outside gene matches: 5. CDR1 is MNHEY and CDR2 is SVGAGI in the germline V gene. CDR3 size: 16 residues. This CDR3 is CASSYSGRPTTGELFF. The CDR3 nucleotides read TGTGCCAGCAGTTACAGCGGGAGGCCTACCACCGGGGAGCTGTTTTTT.

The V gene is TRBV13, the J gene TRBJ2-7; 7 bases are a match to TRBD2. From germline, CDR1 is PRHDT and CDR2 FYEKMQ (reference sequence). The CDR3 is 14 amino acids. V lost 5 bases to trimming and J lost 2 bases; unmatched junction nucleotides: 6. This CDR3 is CASSPWGGTYEQYF. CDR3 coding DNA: TGTGCCAGCAGCCCCTGGGGAGGGACCTACGAGCAGTACTTC.

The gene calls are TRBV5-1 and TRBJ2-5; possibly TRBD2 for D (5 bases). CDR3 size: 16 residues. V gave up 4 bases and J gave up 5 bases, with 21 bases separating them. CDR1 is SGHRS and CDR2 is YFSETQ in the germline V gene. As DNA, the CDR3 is TGCGCCAGCAGCACCGAAGGAAGGGAGCTGGGGGAGACCCAGTACTTC. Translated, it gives CASSTEGRELGETQYF.

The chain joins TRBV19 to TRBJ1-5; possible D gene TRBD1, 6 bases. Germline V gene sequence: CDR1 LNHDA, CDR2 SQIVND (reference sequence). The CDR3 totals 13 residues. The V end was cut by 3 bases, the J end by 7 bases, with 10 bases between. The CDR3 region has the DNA TGTGCCAGTAGTATGTCAGGGGCGCAGCCCCAGCATTTT. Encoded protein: CASSMSGAQPQHF. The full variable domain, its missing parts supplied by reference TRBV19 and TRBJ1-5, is DGGITQSPKYLFRKEGQNVTLSCEQNLNHDAMYWYRQDPGQGLRLIYYSQIVNDFQKGDIAEGYSVSREKKESFPLTVTSAQKNPTAFYLCASSMSGAQPQHFGDGTRLSIL.

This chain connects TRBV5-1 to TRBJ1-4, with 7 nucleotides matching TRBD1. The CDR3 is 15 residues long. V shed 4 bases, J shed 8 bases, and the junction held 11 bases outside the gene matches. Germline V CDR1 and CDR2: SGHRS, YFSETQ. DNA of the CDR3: TGCGCCAGCAGCCGCTCACAGGGACAGAAGGAAAAACTGTTTTTT. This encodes CASSRSQGQKEKLFF.

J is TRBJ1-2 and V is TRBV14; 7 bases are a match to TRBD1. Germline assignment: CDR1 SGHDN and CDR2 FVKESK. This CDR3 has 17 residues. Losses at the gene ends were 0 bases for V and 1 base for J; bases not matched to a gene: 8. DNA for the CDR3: TGTGCCAGCAGCCAAGATCTAGGGGGCAGTGGTAACTATGGCTACACCTTC. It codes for CASSQDLGGSGNYGYTF.

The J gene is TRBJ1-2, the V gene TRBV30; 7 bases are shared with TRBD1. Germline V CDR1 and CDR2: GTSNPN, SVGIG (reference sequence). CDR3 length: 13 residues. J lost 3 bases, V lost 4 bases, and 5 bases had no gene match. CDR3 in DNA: TGTGCCTGGACCGACAGGGCTGACTATGGCTACACCTTC. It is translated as CAWTDRADYGYTF.

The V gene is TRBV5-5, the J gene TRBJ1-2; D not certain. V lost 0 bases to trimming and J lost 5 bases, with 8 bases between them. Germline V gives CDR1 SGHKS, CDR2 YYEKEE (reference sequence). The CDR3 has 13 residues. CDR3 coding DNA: TGTGCCAGCAGCTTGGCGGGAGAGTATGGCTACACCTTC. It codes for CASSLAGEYGYTF. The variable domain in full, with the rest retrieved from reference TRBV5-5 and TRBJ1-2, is DAGVTQSPTHLIKTRGQQVTLRCSPISGHKSVSWYQQVLGQGPQFIFQYYEKEERGRGNFPDRFSARQFPNYSSELNVNALLLGDSALYLCASSLAGEYGYTFGSGTRLTVV.

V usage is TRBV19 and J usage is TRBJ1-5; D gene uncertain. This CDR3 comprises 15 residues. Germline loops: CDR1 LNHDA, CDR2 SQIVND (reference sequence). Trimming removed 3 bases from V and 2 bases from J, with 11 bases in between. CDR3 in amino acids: CASSIGGNGNQPQHF. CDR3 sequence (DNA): TGTGCCAGTAGTATCGGCGGAAACGGCAATCAGCCCCAGCATTTT.

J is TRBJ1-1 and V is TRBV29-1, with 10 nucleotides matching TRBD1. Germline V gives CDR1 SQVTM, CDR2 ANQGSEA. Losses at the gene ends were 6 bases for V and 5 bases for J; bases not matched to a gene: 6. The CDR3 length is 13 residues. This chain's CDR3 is CSVGTGVGTEAFF. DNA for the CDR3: TGCAGCGTAGGGACAGGGGTAGGGACTGAAGCTTTCTTT.

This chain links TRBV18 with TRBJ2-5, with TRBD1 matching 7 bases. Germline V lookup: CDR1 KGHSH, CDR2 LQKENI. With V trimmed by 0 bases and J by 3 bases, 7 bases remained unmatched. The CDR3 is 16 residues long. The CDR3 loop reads CASSPPNRGFEETQYF. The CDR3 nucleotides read TGTGCCAGCTCACCACCTAACAGGGGTTTCGAAGAGACCCAGTACTTC.

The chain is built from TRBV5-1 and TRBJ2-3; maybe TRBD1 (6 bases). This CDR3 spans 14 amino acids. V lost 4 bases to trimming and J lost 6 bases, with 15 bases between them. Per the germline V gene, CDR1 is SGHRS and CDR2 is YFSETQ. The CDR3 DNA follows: TGCGCCAGCAGCCAGGGGAATAGTTTGGATACGCAGTATTTT. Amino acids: CASSQGNSLDTQYF.

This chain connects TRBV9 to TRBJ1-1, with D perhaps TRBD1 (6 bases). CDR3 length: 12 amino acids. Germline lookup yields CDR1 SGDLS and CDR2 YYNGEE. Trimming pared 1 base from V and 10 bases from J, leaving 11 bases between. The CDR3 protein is CASSVSPGAAFF. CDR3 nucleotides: TGTGCCAGCAGCGTATCGCCAGGGGCAGCTTTCTTT.

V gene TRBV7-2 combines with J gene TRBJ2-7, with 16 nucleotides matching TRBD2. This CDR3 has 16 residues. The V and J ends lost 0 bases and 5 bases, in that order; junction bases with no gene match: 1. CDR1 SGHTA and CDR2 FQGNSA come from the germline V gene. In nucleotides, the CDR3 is TGTGCCAGCAGCTTAGCGGGACTAGCGGGAGGGAACGAGCAGTACTTC. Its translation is CASSLAGLAGGNEQYF.

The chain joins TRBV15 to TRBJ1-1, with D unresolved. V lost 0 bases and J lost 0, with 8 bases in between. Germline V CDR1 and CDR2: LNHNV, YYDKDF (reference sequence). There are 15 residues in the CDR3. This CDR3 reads CATSREGGMNTEAFF. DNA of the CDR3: TGTGCCACCAGCAGAGAGGGAGGGATGAACACTGAAGCTTTCTTT.

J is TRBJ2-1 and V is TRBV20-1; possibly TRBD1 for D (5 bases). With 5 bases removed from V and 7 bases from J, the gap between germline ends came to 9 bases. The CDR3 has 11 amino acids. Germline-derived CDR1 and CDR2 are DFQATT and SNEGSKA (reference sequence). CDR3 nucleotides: TGCAGTGCTCAGAAGGGGAATGAGCAGTTCTTC. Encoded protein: CSAQKGNEQFF.